This entry describes one T cell receptor (beta chain). The data derive from a study of blood T cell repertoires in COVID-19. Study background: The United States, Italy and Spain supplied acute and convalescent COVID-19 samples. Sources were T cells, B-cell-depleted T cells, or PBMCs; the material itself was cDNA or gDNA.

Per the original methods: Using reference gene primer amplification, nucleated cell counts were estimated. Here immunoSEQ multiplex PCR was the method, and the copy in TCRdb shows in-frame clones only, minus some. V and J calls and clone size follow that table, whereas D and trimming were derived from the DNA. This sample has about 370,000 clones, with over 75% found just once. Donors in Cohort 3 who had recovered were those with two negative PCRs, healthcare professional clearance, or resolution of their symptoms. This sequence was found in a man younger than 35 who had recovered from COVID-19. Sequencing used PBMCs or T cells enriched from blood (not recorded which).

In DNA form, the CDR3 reads TGTGCCAGCAGCCCACGTCTGGTTCTTAGCTCTGGAAACACCATATATTTT. This encodes CASSPRLVLSSGNTIYF. The rearrangement uses TRBV4-2 and TRBJ1-3; D uncertain. This CDR3 spans 17 amino acids. Trimming removed 4 bases at V and 0 bases at J, with 16 bases between. Germline CDR1 is LGHNA and CDR2 is YNFKEQ.